The TCR beta chain under discussion was sequenced for a study of technical replicates of blood from a few donors. J was trimmed by 8 bases and V by 2 bases; bases with no gene match: 7. CDR3 length: 16 amino acids. From germline, CDR1 is ENHRY and CDR2 SYGVKD. The data were produced by immunoSEQ multiplex PCR, yet TCRdb's version contains in-frame clones alone and is incomplete. The table shows fewer than 60,000 clones, with approximately 90% occurring only once. The sequence came from a human donor in good health. Some clones in this sample may be carry-over from other donors' samples. This sequence joins TRBV10-3 and TRBJ2-3, with TRBD2 matching over 13 bases. Sequences were obtained from PBMCs. For the CDR3, the DNA is TGTGCCATCAGTGAGACTAGCGGGAGGGCCAGCGGTACGCAGTATTTT. It codes for CAISETSGRASGTQYF.